These T cell receptor beta chains were read from a single sample in a study of cytomegalovirus exposure and HLA in healthy donors. Libraries were prepared by immunoSEQ multiplex PCR; TCRdb keeps only in-frame clonotypes and omits some of them. The data show under 200,000 clones, around 84% seen once. The sequenced sample was PBMCs. Receptors were obtained from a woman aged 18 to 35 in good health and CMV-seronegative. Each CDR3 is given without its conserved first and last residue. Clone size appears in some rows only: once, few, many, or a class for an expanded clone.

size | V | CDR3
. | TRBV4-3 | ASSQVLQGLAPLH
few | TRBV5-1 | ASSSRTVGYTEAF
. | TRBV18 | ASSPTGTNEKLF
few | TRBV28 | ASSLPAGPYYEQY
. | TRBV5-1 | ASSFGGKGGELF
few | TRBV6-5 | ASSMREGNTEAF
. | TRBV7-9 | ASSQGEGYQETQY
. | TRBV4-1 | ASSRQGYSTDTQY
. | TRBV5-4 | ASSSKRGEETQY
. | TRBV18 | ASSLGHGTDTQY
. | TRBV6-5 | ASSYSSGGGYEQY
. | TRBV19 | ASSLTGGINIQY
. | TRBV7-9 | SSSFLMLTAGELF
once | TRBV11-2 | ASSKGQGTRNQPQH
. | TRBV28 | ASNRPGLAGGGLGRGETQY
. | TRBV7-6 | ASSLGSTPAGYTEAF
once | TRBV9 | ASSVEGTASNEQF
once | TRBV29-1 | SVQEENTIY
. | TRBV2 | ASSPGTSGRTFNWETQY
. | TRBV5-1 | ASSKDRGPYEQY
. | TRBV27 | ASSPQHRALSDTQY
. | TRBV4-2 | ASSQESGRPYNEQF
few | TRBV4-1 | ASSQLLTGKNTEAF
. | TRBV28 | ASSFTASGSYEQY
. | TRBV4-3 | ASSQNPTGPPNTIY